These T cell receptor beta chains were read from a single sample in a study of blood T cell repertoires in COVID-19. The assay was immunoSEQ multiplex PCR, and TCRdb's table has in-frame clones only and misses some. The sample lists under 200,000 clones; around 79% were seen once. Sequenced input: PBMCs or T cells enriched from blood (not recorded which). The receptors here all came from a man aged 45-65 years who had recovered from COVID-19. Both conserved end residues are part of each CDR3. A D gene is named only where the DNA matches it firmly. Clone size appears in some rows only: once, few, many, or a class for an expanded clone.

j_call	v_call	clone_size	d_call	cdr3_aa	cdr3_nt
TRBJ2-5	TRBV6-5	.	TRBD1	CASSRDRGRFETQYF	TGTGCCAGCAGTAGGGACAGGGGGCGCTTTGAGACCCAGTACTTC
TRBJ1-1	TRBV28	.	TRBD1	CASLRPDRGTEAFF	TGTGCCAGCCTCCGCCCAGACAGGGGCACTGAAGCTTTCTTT
TRBJ1-2	TRBV4-1	.	.	CASSQRTAYGYTF	TGCGCCAGCAGCCAGAGGACAGCCTATGGCTACACCTTC
TRBJ2-7	TRBV5-1	.	TRBD1	CASSSYRGYEQYF	TGCGCCAGCAGCTCATACAGGGGCTACGAGCAGTACTTC
TRBJ1-6	TRBV2	once	.	CASSEEAGVGSPLHF	TGTGCCAGCAGTGAAGAGGCAGGGGTCGGGTCACCCCTCCACTTT
TRBJ2-3	TRBV7-8	.	.	CASSITGDTQYF	TGTGCCAGCAGCATAACGGGGGATACGCAGTATTTT
TRBJ2-7	TRBV28	.	.	CASRASGEPEQYF	TGTGCCAGCAGGGCCTCGGGGGAGCCCGAGCAGTACTTC
TRBJ2-1	TRBV10-3	.	TRBD2	CAMGTSGSYNEQFF	TGTGCCATGGGTACTAGCGGGAGTTACAATGAGCAGTTCTTC
TRBJ2-7	TRBV6-5	.	TRBD1	CASSRDRGAYEQYF	TGTGCCAGCAGTAGGGACAGGGGAGCCTACGAGCAGTACTTC
TRBJ2-3	TRBV7-9	.	.	CASSSEARDTQYF	TGTGCCAGCAGCTCCGAGGCGAGGGATACGCAGTATTTT
TRBJ2-7	TRBV24-1	few	TRBD1	CATSGGSYEQYF	TGTGCCACCTCAGGGGGCTCCTACGAGCAGTACTTC
TRBJ1-2	TRBV29-1	.	.	CSVLLWQGDGYTF	TGCAGCGTCCTGCTCTGGCAGGGTGATGGCTACACCTTC
TRBJ1-5	TRBV28	once	.	CASSFSLAGLGQPQHF	TGTGCCAGCAGTTTTTCCTTGGCAGGGCTCGGTCAGCCCCAGCATTTT
TRBJ2-7	TRBV5-6	.	.	CASSLVGAQGISYEQYF	TGTGCCAGCAGCTTGGTGGGAGCGCAGGGGATCTCCTACGAGCAGTACTTC
TRBJ2-1	TRBV11-1	.	.	CASSLRGYEQFF	TGTGCCAGCAGTCTTCGGGGGTATGAGCAGTTCTTC
TRBJ2-1	TRBV3-1/TRBV3-2	.	TRBD2	CASSLRLAYEQFF	TGTGCCAGCAGCCTGAGACTAGCCTATGAGCAGTTCTTC
TRBJ1-1	TRBV19	.	.	CASRPGELHTEAFF	TGTGCCTCTCGGCCGGGGGAGTTGCACACTGAAGCTTTCTTT
TRBJ2-2	TRBV21-1	.	.	CASSRVGDRSTGELFF	TGTGCCAGCAGCCGGGTGGGGGACAGGTCAACCGGGGAGCTGTTTTTT
TRBJ2-1	TRBV7-3	.	TRBD2	CASSFSTSGRKGEQFF	TGTGCCAGCAGCTTCTCGACTAGCGGGAGAAAGGGGGAGCAGTTCTTC
TRBJ1-6	TRBV9	.	.	CASSVRTESSYNSPLHF	TGTGCCAGCAGCGTTAGGACAGAGAGCTCCTATAATTCACCCCTCCACTTT
TRBJ1-1	TRBV6-5	.	.	CASERTGNTEAFF	TGTGCCAGCGAGAGAACGGGGAACACTGAAGCTTTCTTT
TRBJ2-3	TRBV5-4	.	TRBD2	CASSLAGRGAPTDTQYF	TGTGCCAGCAGCCTCGCGGGGCGGGGGGCTCCCACAGATACGCAGTATTTT
TRBJ2-1	TRBV28	.	.	CASKSSDSYNEQFF	TGTGCCAGCAAATCGTCAGACTCCTACAATGAGCAGTTCTTC